A selection of T cell receptor beta chains follows, all from one sample in a study of OX40 agonist ivuxolimab in advanced cancers. Assay: immunoSEQ multiplex PCR; the TCRdb copy retains only in-frame clones and omits some. The table has over 45,000 clones, approximately 86% seen once. The sample in question was CD4+ or CD8+ T cells sorted from blood, obtained in a trial of the OX40 agonist ivuxolimab. These receptors originate from an adult with an advanced solid tumor such as melanoma, head and neck, liver or kidney cancer. Each CDR3 is given with its conserved first and last residue. The D gene is left open where the match is weak. Where a row states a size, it is once, few, many or the class of an expanded clone; other rows omit it.

CDR3 protein	CDR3 DNA	V gene	clone size	J gene	D gene
CASRPLYRTNTEAFF	TGTGCCAGCAGGCCGCTTTATCGAACGAACACTGAAGCTTTCTTT	TRBV27	.	TRBJ1-1	.
CASSSWPRRGFYGYTF	TGTGCCAGCAGCTCCTGGCCGCGCAGGGGCTTCTATGGCTACACCTTC	TRBV7-2	.	TRBJ1-2	.
CASSGTGGEQFF	TGCGCCAGCAGCGGGACAGGGGGCGAGCAGTTCTTC	TRBV5-1	.	TRBJ2-1	TRBD1
CASSYSKGFSYEQYF	TGTGCCAGCAGTTACTCGAAAGGGTTTTCCTACGAGCAGTACTTC	TRBV6-6	.	TRBJ2-7	.
CASSVARSWPPSTDTQYF	TGTGCCAGCAGCGTAGCTCGAAGTTGGCCACCTAGCACAGATACGCAGTATTTT	TRBV9	.	TRBJ2-3	.
CASSDRGEQETQYF	TGTGCCAGTAGTGACCGGGGGGAACAAGAGACCCAGTACTTC	TRBV19	.	TRBJ2-5	TRBD2
CASSVRGNQPQHF	TGTGCCAGCAGCGTCAGGGGTAACCAGCCCCAGCATTTT	TRBV6-1	.	TRBJ1-5	.
CAALAGVYEQYF	TGTGCCGCCCTAGCGGGAGTTTACGAGCAGTACTTC	TRBV6-1	.	TRBJ2-7	TRBD2
CASSQDLDQPQHF	TGTGCCAGCAGCCAAGACTTGGATCAGCCCCAGCATTTT	TRBV4-2	.	TRBJ1-5	.
CASSSPPKDEKLFF	TGTGCCAGCAGCTCCCCCCCAAAGGATGAAAAACTGTTTTTT	TRBV7-9	.	TRBJ1-4	.
CASSLVRDRGLYEQYF	TGTGCCAGCAGCTTGGTCAGGGACAGGGGGCTCTACGAGCAGTACTTC	TRBV5-4	.	TRBJ2-7	TRBD1
CASVAGGVTDTQYF	TGTGCCAGTGTAGCGGGAGGTGTTACAGATACGCAGTATTTT	TRBV6-1	.	TRBJ2-3	TRBD2
CASSLGVGELFF	TGCGCCAGCAGCTTAGGGGTCGGGGAGCTGTTTTTT	TRBV5-1	.	TRBJ2-2	.
CASRTSGEIQYF	TGTGCCAGCCGGACTAGCGGGGAGATTCAGTACTTC	TRBV2	.	TRBJ2-4	TRBD2
CASSPNYNEQFF	TGCGCCAGCAGCCCCAACTACAATGAGCAGTTCTTC	TRBV10-2	.	TRBJ2-1	.
CASSTQGDTEAFF	TGCGCCAGCAGCACACAGGGTGACACTGAAGCTTTCTTT	TRBV5-1	few	TRBJ1-1	.
CASNLAETSTDTQYF	TGTGCCAGCAACCTAGCGGAAACGAGCACAGATACGCAGTATTTT	TRBV7-9	.	TRBJ2-3	TRBD2
CASSSEALEQYF	TGTGCCAGCTCCTCCGAGGCCCTCGAGCAGTACTTC	TRBV18	.	TRBJ2-7	.
CASSLQGSRNSPLHF	TGTGCCAGTAGTTTACAGGGTTCGCGGAATTCACCCCTCCACTTT	TRBV19	.	TRBJ1-6	.
CAWSVSLAAGANVLTF	TGTGCCTGGAGTGTAAGTCTAGCAGCTGGGGCCAACGTCCTGACTTTC	TRBV30	once	TRBJ2-6	.
CASSVEGLGEQYF	TGTGCCAGCAGTGTTGAGGGCCTGGGTGAGCAGTACTTC	TRBV2	.	TRBJ2-7	.
CASSLRTRGGELFF	TGTGCCAGCAGCTTGAGGACTAGGGGCGGGGAGCTGTTTTTT	TRBV5-5	.	TRBJ2-2	TRBD2
CASSVGEGFYDTQYF	TGTGCCAGCAGCGTAGGCGAGGGATTTTATGATACGCAGTATTTT	TRBV9	.	TRBJ2-3	.
CASSIDRHYEQYF	TGTGCCAGCAGCATAGACAGGCACTACGAGCAGTACTTC	TRBV5-6	.	TRBJ2-7	.
CASSYTRQGLSFF	TGTGCCAGCAGTTACACCAGACAGGGTCTATCTTTCTTT	TRBV6-5	.	TRBJ1-1	TRBD1